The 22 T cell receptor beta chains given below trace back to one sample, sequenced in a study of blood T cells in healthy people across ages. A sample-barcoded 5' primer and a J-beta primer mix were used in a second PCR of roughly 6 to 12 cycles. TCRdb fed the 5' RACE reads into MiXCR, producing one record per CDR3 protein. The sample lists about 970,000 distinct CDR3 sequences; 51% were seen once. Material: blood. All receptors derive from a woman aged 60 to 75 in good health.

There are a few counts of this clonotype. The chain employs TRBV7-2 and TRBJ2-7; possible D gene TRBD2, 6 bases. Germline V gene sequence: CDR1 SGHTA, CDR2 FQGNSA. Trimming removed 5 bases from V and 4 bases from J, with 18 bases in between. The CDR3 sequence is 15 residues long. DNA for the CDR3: TGTGCCAGCAGCGTACTTTCGGGACTTGCATACGAGCAGTACTTC. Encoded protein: CASSVLSGLAYEQYF.

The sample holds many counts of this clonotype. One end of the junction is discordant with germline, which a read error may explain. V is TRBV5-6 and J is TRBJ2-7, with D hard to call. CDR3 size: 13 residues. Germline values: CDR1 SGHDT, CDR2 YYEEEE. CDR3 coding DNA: TGCGCCAGCAGCCTGAGGAGCTCCTACGAGCAGTACTTC. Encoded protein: CASSLRSSYEQYF.

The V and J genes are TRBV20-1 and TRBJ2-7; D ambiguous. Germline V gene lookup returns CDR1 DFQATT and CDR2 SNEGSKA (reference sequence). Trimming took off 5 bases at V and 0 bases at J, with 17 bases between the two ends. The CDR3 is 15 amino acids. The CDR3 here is CSARSPALSSYEQYF. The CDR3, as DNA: TGCAGTGCTCGCTCCCCGGCGTTGAGCTCCTACGAGCAGTACTTC.

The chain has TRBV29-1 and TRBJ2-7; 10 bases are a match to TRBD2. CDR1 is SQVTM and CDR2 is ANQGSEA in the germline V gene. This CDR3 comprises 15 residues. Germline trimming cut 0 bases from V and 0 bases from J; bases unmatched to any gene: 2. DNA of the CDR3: TGCAGCGTTGAAGACGCTAGCGGGAGCTCCTACGAGCAGTACTTC. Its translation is CSVEDASGSSYEQYF.

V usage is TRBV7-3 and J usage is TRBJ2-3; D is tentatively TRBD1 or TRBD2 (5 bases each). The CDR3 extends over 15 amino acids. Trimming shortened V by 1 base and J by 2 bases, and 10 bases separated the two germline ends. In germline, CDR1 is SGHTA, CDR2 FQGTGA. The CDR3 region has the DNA TGTGCCAGCAGCTTAAATGGGGGATACACAGATACGCAGTATTTT. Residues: CASSLNGGYTDTQYF.

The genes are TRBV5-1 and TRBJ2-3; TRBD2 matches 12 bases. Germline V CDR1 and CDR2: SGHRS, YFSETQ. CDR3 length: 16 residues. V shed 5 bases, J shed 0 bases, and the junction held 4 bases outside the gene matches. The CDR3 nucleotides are TGCGCCAGCAGAATACTAGCGGGAGGTAGCACAGATACGCAGTATTTT. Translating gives CASRILAGGSTDTQYF.

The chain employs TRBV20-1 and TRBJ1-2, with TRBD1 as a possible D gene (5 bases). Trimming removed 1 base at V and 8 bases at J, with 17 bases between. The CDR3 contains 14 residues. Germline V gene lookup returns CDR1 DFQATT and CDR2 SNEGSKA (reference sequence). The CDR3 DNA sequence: TGCAGTGCTAGAGCGATCCAGGGATCGTCCGGCTACACCTTC. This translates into CSARAIQGSSGYTF.

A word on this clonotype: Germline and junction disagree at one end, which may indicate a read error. The CDR3 sequence is CASSSLREPETQYF. The DNA of the CDR3 is TGTGCCAGCAGCTCGCTACGGGAGCCAGAGACGCAGTATTTT. The chain has TRBV7-2 and TRBJ2-3; perhaps TRBD2 as D (6 bases). This CDR3 has 14 residues. In germline, CDR1 is SGHTA, CDR2 FQGNSA.

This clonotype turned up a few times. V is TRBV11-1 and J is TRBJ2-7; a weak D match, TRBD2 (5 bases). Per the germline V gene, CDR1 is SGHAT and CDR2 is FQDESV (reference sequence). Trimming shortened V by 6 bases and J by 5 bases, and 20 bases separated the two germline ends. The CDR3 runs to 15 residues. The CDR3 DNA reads TGTGCCAGCAGTCTTGGGAGTTGGTCCCCCCACGAGCAGTACTTC. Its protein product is CASSLGSWSPHEQYF.

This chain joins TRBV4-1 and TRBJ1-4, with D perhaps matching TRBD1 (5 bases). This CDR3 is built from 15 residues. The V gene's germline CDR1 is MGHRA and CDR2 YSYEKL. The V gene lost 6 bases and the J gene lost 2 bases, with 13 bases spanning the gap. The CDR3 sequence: CASRKEGLTNEKLFF. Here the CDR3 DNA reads TGCGCCAGCAGAAAGGAGGGACTGACTAATGAAAAACTGTTTTTT.

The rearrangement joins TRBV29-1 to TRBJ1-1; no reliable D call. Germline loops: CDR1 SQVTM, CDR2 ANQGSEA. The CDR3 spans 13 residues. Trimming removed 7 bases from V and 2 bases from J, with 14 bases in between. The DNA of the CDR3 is TGCAGCGCCAGCGACGACGGCAACACTGAAGCTTTCTTT. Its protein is CSASDDGNTEAFF.

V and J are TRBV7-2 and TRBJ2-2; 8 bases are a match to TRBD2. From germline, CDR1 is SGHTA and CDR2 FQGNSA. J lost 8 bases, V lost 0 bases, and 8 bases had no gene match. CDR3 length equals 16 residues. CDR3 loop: CASSLAVRVAGGELFF. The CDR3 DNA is TGTGCCAGCAGCTTAGCGGTCAGGGTAGCGGGAGGGGAGCTGTTTTTT.

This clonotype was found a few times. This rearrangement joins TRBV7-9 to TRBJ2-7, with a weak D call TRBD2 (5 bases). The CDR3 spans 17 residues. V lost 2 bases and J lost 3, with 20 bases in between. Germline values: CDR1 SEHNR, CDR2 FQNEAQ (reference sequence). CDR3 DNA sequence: TGTGCCAGCAGCTTAACGCGGACTTCGGGGAAAGACTACGAGCAGTACTTC. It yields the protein CASSLTRTSGKDYEQYF.

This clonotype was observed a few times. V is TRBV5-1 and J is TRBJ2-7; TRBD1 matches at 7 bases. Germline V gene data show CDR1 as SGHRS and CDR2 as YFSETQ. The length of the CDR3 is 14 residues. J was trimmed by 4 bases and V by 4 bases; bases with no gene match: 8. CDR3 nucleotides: TGCGCCAGCAGCCCTAGGACAGGAGATTACGAGCAGTACTTC. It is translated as CASSPRTGDYEQYF.

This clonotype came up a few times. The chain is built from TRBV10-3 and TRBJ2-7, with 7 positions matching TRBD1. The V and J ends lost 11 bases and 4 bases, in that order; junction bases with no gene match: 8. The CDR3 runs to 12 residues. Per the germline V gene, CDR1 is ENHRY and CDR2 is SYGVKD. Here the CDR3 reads CAPRDSRYEQYF. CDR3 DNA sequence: TGTGCCCCCAGGGACAGCCGATACGAGCAGTACTTC.

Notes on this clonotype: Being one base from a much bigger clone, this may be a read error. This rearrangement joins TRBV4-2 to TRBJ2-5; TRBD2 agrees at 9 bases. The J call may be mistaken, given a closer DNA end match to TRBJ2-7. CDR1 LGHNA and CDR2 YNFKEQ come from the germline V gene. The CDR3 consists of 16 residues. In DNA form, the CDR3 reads TGTGCCAGCAGCCAAGTTAGAGCTAGCGGGATGTACGAGCAGTACTTC. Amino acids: CASSQVRASGMYEQYF.

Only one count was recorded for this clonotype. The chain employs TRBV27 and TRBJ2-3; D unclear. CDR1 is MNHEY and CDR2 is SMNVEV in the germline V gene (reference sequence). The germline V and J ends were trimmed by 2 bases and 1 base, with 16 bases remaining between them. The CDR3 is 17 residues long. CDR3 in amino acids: CASSLRSKPLGTDTQYF. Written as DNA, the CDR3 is TGTGCCAGCAGTTTACGCAGCAAGCCCTTAGGCACAGATACGCAGTATTTT.

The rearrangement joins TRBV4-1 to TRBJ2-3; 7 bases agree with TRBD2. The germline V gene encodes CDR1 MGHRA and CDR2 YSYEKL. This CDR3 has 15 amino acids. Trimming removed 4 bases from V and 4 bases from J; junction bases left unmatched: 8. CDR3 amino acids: CASSLVTSIADTQYF. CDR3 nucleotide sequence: TGCGCCAGCAGCCTGGTGACTAGCATAGCAGATACGCAGTATTTT.

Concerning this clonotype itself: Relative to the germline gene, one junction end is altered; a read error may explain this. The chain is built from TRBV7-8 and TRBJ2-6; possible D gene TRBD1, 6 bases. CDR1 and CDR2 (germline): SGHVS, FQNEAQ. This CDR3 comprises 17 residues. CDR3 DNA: TGCGCCAGCAGCTCCCCGACAGGCGAATCTGGGGCCAACGTCCTGACTTTC. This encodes CASSSPTGESGANVLTF.

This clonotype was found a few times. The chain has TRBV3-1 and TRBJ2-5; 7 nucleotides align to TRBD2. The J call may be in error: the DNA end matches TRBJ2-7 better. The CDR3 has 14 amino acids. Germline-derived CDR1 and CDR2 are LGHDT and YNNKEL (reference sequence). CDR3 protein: CASSPWRERGEQYF. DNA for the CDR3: TGTGCCAGCAGCCCCTGGCGGGAGCGGGGCGAGCAGTACTTC.

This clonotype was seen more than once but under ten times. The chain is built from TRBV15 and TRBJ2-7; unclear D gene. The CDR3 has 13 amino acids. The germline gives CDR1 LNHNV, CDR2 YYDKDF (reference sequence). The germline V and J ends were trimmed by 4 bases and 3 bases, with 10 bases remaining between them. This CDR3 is CATSISSGYEQYF. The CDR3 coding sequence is TGTGCCACCAGCATCTCGTCGGGCTACGAGCAGTACTTC.

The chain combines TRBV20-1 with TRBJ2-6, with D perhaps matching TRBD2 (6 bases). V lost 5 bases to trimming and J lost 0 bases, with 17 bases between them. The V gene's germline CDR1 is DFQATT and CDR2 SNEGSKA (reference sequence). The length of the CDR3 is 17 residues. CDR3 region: CSARGWGEDSGANVLTF. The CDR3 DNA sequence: TGCAGTGCTCGGGGATGGGGGGAAGACTCTGGGGCCAACGTCCTGACTTTC.